This passage covers 9 T cell receptor beta chains from one sample sequenced in a study of regulatory T cells in long-lasting Graves disease. Combining iRepertoire HTBI primers with Arm-PCR of CDR3 regions, the authors built TCR beta libraries. TCRdb passed the multiplex PCR reads through MiXCR, listing each CDR3 protein once. The sample has 560,000 or so distinct CDR3 sequences; roughly a sixth are singletons. Time point specified: newly diagnosed GD, antithyroid drugs for less than 3 months. Construction of the TCR library relied on RNA isolated from PBMCs. This sample was also put to use in a study of T cells in Graves' hyperthyroidism and ophthalmopathy.

Here the sequenced sample was peripheral blood mononuclear cells (PBMCs), taken at new diagnosis, from a patient treated with antithyroid drugs. The receptors were sampled from a man aged 18-30 years with Graves disease.

This clonotype was seen many times. V is TRBV9 and J is TRBJ2-7; 11 bases are shared with TRBD2. The CDR3 loop spans 16 amino acids. Germline CDR1 is SGDLS and CDR2 is YYNGEE. J gave up 3 bases and V 3 bases, and 8 bases lay outside the gene matches. The CDR3 loop is CASSAGPLAGGYEQYF. In nucleotides, the CDR3 is TGTGCCAGCAGCGCCGGGCCGCTAGCGGGAGGCTACGAGCAGTACTTC.

This clonotype was counted at least ten times. The chain recombines TRBV3-1 with TRBJ2-3; 8 nucleotides match TRBD2. CDR3 length equals 14 residues. Looked up from germline, CDR1 is LGHDT and CDR2 is YNNKEL (reference sequence). Trimming took 6 bases from V and 3 from J; bases not matched to a gene: 5. This CDR3 reads CASRDSGTTDTQYF. The CDR3, as DNA: TGTGCCAGCAGAGATAGCGGGACAACAGATACGCAGTATTTT.

This clonotype was counted between two and nine times. This chain connects TRBV19 to TRBJ2-7, with D maybe TRBD1 (6 bases). CDR3 length equals 15 residues. The germline V gene encodes CDR1 LNHDA and CDR2 SQIVND (reference sequence). Trimming shortened V by 7 bases and J by 2 bases, and 18 bases separated the two germline ends. The CDR3 bases are TGTGCCAGTACCTCGACAGGCGAACGTGCCTACGAGCAGTACTTC. This gives the protein CASTSTGERAYEQYF.

At least ten counts were recorded for this clonotype. The chain recombines TRBV7-2 with TRBJ2-7, with 9 bases identical to TRBD1. J was trimmed by 2 bases and V by 4 bases; bases with no gene match: 6. The CDR3 is 15 residues long. Germline lookup yields CDR1 SGHTA and CDR2 FQGNSA. The CDR3 protein is CASSSAGTGTYEQYF. CDR3 coding DNA: TGTGCCAGCAGCTCGGCCGGGACAGGGACCTACGAGCAGTACTTC.

As concerns this clonotype: A single base separates this from a much larger clone, so it may be a read error. The chain carries TRBV30 and TRBJ2-1; 9 bases are a match to TRBD2. The CDR3 is 18 amino acids. The germline CDR1 and CDR2 sequences are GTSNPN and SVGIG (reference sequence). V gave up 4 bases and J gave up 9 bases; unmatched junction bases: 22. CDR3 DNA: TGTGCCTGGACACCGGCCTGGGTTAGCGGGGGAGCCGGGGGTGAGCAGTTCTTC. Translated: CAWTPAWVSGGAGGEQFF. The complete variable domain, with remaining parts taken from reference TRBV30 and TRBJ2-1, reads SQTIHQWPATLVQPVGSPLSLECTVEGTSNPNLYWYRQAAGRGLQLLFYSVGIGQISSEVPQNLSASRPQDRQFILSSKKLLLSDSGFYLCAWTPAWVSGGAGGEQFFGPGTRLTVL.

This clonotype was found many times. V usage is TRBV10-3 and J usage is TRBJ2-2, with 7 nucleotides matching TRBD2. Germline V gives CDR1 ENHRY, CDR2 SYGVKD. The CDR3 has 13 amino acids. After removal of 4 bases from V and 8 bases from J, the junction contained 4 bases not matched to a gene. CDR3 sequence reads: CAISGLASGELFF. The CDR3 DNA reads as TGTGCCATCAGTGGACTAGCTTCTGGGGAGCTGTTTTTT.

The table lists this clonotype with many counts. J is TRBJ1-1 and V is TRBV7-3; 7 bases are shared with TRBD1. The CDR3 has 15 residues. The germline V gene encodes CDR1 SGHTA and CDR2 FQGTGA. Germline trimming cut 5 bases from V and 6 bases from J; bases unmatched to any gene: 12. CDR3 residues: CASSQLGQPTPEAFF. CDR3 DNA sequence: TGTGCCAGCAGCCAGCTGGGACAGCCGACTCCTGAAGCTTTCTTT.

This chain uses TRBV15 with TRBJ2-1; 7 nucleotides agree with TRBD2. The CDR3 runs to 17 residues. With V trimmed by 1 base and J by 0 bases, 6 bases remained unmatched. Germline V gene sequence: CDR1 LNHNV, CDR2 YYDKDF (reference sequence). The CDR3 DNA follows: TGTGCCACCAGCAGAGGCTGGCGGGAGCCCTCCTACAATGAGCAGTTCTTC. Protein sequence: CATSRGWREPSYNEQFF.

This clonotype has a handful of counts. The rearrangement joins TRBV3-1 to TRBJ2-3; D call uncertain. Trimming took 0 bases from V and 1 from J, leaving 20 bases between them. CDR3 length equals 19 residues. Germline V CDR1 and CDR2: LGHDT, YNNKEL (reference sequence). The CDR3 loop reads CASSQEVRISWRGTDTQYF. As DNA, the CDR3 is TGTGCCAGCAGCCAAGAAGTTCGGATTTCATGGCGAGGCACAGATACGCAGTATTTT.